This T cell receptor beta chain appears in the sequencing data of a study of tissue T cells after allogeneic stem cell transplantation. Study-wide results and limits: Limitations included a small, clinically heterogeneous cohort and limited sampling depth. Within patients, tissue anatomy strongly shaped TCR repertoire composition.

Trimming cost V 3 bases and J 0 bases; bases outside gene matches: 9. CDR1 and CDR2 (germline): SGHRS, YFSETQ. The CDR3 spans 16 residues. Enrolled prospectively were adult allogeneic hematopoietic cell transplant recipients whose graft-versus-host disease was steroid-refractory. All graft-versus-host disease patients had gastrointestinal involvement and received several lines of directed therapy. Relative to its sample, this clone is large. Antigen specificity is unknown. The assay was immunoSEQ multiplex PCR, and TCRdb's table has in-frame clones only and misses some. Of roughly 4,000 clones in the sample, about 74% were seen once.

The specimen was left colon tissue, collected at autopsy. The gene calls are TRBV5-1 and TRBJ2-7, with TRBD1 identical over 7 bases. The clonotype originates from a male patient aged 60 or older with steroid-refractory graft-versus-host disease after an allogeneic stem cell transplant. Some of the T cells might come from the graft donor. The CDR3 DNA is TGCGCCAGCAGCTCACCCGGTGGGACAGTCTCCTACGAGCAGTACTTC. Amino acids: CASSSPGGTVSYEQYF.